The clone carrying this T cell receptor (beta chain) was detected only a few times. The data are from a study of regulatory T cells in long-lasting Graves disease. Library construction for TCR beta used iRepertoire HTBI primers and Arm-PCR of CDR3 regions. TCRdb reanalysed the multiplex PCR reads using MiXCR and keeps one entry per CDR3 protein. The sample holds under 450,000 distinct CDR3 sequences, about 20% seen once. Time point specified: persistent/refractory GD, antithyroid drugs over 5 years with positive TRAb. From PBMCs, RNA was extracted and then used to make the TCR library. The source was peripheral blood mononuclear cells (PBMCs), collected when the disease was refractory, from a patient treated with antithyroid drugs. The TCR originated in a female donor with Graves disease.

The CDR3, as DNA: TGCGCCAGCAGCCATGACATACGCAGGAGTACCTACGAGCAGTACTTC. Its translation is CASSHDIRRSTYEQYF. V is TRBV4-1 and J is TRBJ2-7, with unresolved D. V dropped 3 bases and J dropped 2 bases, with 17 bases sitting between them. Germline V gene lookup returns CDR1 MGHRA and CDR2 YSYEKL. CDR3 length: 16 amino acids.